Detailed here is one T cell receptor beta chain. What it binds is not known. The record originates from a study of cytomegalovirus exposure and HLA in healthy donors. The V gene's germline CDR1 is MRHNA and CDR2 SNTAGT. After removal of 10 bases from V and 0 bases from J, the junction contained 8 bases not matched to a gene. The length of the CDR3 is 14 residues. Study observations and caveats: Specific recognition of CMV antigens was confirmed in vitro for a few chains (all CMV-associated).

Method: immunoSEQ multiplex PCR; TCRdb's copy keeps in-frame clones and lacks some. The sample yields about 220,000 clones, about 93% seen once. Material for sequencing was PBMCs. The chain employs TRBV6-4 and TRBJ1-2; 7 bases are shared with TRBD1. The receptor was derived from a woman younger than 30 in good health and CMV-seronegative. CDR3 DNA: TGTGCCACCCTTTCCGGGACAGCTAACTATGGCTACACCTTC. Amino acids: CATLSGTANYGYTF.